This T cell receptor beta chain was obtained from a study of blood T cell repertoires in COVID-19. About the research overall: The origin of the acute and convalescent COVID-19 samples was the United States, Italy and Spain.

Clones were sequenced by immunoSEQ multiplex PCR, and TCRdb holds only the in-frame ones, with some missing. Of 200,000 to 250,000 clones listed, approximately 90% were seen once; the top ten hold 1.2%. The CDR3 length is 18 residues. Trimming at V came to 5 bases and at J to 0 bases, leaving 7 bases not matched to a gene. Germline V gene sequence: CDR1 LNHDA, CDR2 SQIVND (reference sequence). The receptor was derived from a man aged 25-45 years who had recovered from COVID-19. This chain uses TRBV19 with TRBJ2-1; 13 nucleotides align to TRBD2. Sequencing was performed on PBMCs or T cells enriched from blood (not recorded which). CDR3 coding DNA: TGTGCCAGTAGTCCGGGACTAGCGGGGCGAATCTCCTACAATGAGCAGTTCTTC. This gives the protein CASSPGLAGRISYNEQFF.